These 24 T cell receptor beta chains were all obtained from the same sample, sequenced in a study of T cell clonotyping in hematopoietic cell transplantation. Documented time point: recipient sample about 28 days before transplant, after cytoreduction. Assay: immunoSEQ multiplex PCR; the TCRdb copy retains only in-frame clones and omits some. The sample contains around 28,000 clones, 93% of which appear only once. The sample consisted of peripheral blood mononuclear cells, taken before stem cell transplant. These receptor sequences come from a man aged 45 to 65 with acute myeloid leukemia. Some clones in this sample may be carry-over from other donors' samples.

This chain uses TRBV18 with TRBJ1-2; no clear D. The CDR3 contains 13 residues. Germline V CDR1 and CDR2: KGHSH, LQKENI. Trimming pared 3 bases from V and 7 bases from J, leaving 12 bases between. CDR3 residues: CASSPGERGGYTF. For the CDR3, the DNA is TGTGCCAGCTCACCGGGAGAGCGGGGTGGCTACACCTTC.

J is TRBJ2-2 and V is TRBV7-3; D ambiguous. This CDR3 spans 15 amino acids. Germline CDR1 reads SGHTA; CDR2 reads FQGTGA. The V end lost 5 bases, the J end lost 1 base, and 11 bases lay between the germline ends. The CDR3, as DNA: TGTGCCAGCAGCCCACTATCGGGGAACACCGGGGAGCTGTTTTTT. It yields the protein CASSPLSGNTGELFF.

V gene TRBV9 combines with J gene TRBJ2-2; D uncertain. Germline V CDR1 and CDR2: SGDLS, YYNGEE. Between the trimmed V and J ends, which lost 0 bases and 2 bases, there was a span of 11 bases. The CDR3 runs 16 residues. The CDR3 region is CASSVEVPFNTGELFF. The CDR3 coding sequence is TGTGCCAGCAGCGTAGAGGTTCCTTTCAACACCGGGGAGCTGTTTTTT.

The V gene is TRBV28, the J gene TRBJ2-5; the D is unclear. V lost 5 bases, J lost 5 bases, and 6 bases lay in between. This CDR3 comprises 11 residues. The germline V gene has CDR1 MDHEN and CDR2 SYDVKM. In nucleotides, the CDR3 is TGTGCCAGCAGTCCCGAGGAGACCCAGTACTTC. The encoded protein is CASSPEETQYF.

The gene calls are TRBV19 and TRBJ2-2; D not resolved. The CDR3 contains 11 residues. V shed 3 bases and J shed 8 bases, with 4 bases lying between them. Germline V gene sequence: CDR1 LNHDA, CDR2 SQIVND (reference sequence). The CDR3 region has the DNA TGTGCCAGTAGTATGACGGGGGAGCTGTTTTTT. Protein product: CASSMTGELFF.

This clone was recorded once. The rearrangement uses TRBV5-1 and TRBJ2-5; 8 positions match TRBD2. V gave up 5 bases and J gave up 5 bases; unmatched junction bases: 14. The CDR3 totals 16 residues. Germline CDR1 and CDR2: SGHRS and YFSETQ. In DNA, the CDR3 is TGCGCCAGCAGTTCGGGCGGGGGGCCTCGGAGGGAGACCCAGTACTTC. The encoded protein is CASSSGGGPRRETQYF.

The chain uses TRBV7-2 and TRBJ1-1, with TRBD1 matching over 7 bases. The CDR3 length is 15 residues. V lost 5 bases, J lost 0 bases, and 6 bases stayed unmatched. Germline assignment: CDR1 SGHTA and CDR2 FQGNSA. The CDR3 is CASSKYRGMNTEAFF. DNA for the CDR3: TGTGCCAGCAGCAAATACAGGGGTATGAACACTGAAGCTTTCTTT. Based on the CDR3 plus reference TRBV7-2 and TRBJ1-1, the full variable domain is GAGVSQSPSNKVTEKGKDVELRCDPISGHTALYWYRQSLGQGLEFLIYFQGNSAPDKSGLPSDRFSAERTGGSVSTLTIQRTQQEDSAVYLCASSKYRGMNTEAFFGQGTRLTVV.

The chain recombines TRBV7-2 with TRBJ2-1; weak D call: TRBD2 (5 bases). The CDR3 runs to 13 residues. V was cut by 7 bases and J by 7 bases, with 14 bases left in between. Germline CDR1 and CDR2: SGHTA and FQGNSA. The CDR3 region has the DNA TGTGCCAGCAATCGTCTTGCGGGTAATGAGCAGTTCTTC. This encodes CASNRLAGNEQFF.

The rearrangement uses TRBV18 and TRBJ1-2; D remains unclear. The CDR3 consists of 14 residues. Germline V gene lookup returns CDR1 KGHSH and CDR2 LQKENI. V was pared by 2 bases and J by 1 base, with 8 bases between. The CDR3 spells CASSPEVVNYGYTF. In DNA form, the CDR3 reads TGTGCCAGCTCACCAGAAGTGGTTAACTATGGCTACACCTTC. The complete variable domain, with remaining parts taken from reference TRBV18 and TRBJ1-2, reads NAGVMQNPRHLVRRRGQEARLRCSPMKGHSHVYWYRQLPEEGLKFMVYLQKENIIDESGMPKERFSAEFPKEGPSILRIQQVVRGDSAAYFCASSPEVVNYGYTFGSGTRLTVV.

V and J are TRBV14 and TRBJ1-1; tentative D call: TRBD1 (5 bases). The CDR3 length is 15 residues. In germline, CDR1 is SGHDN, CDR2 FVKESK. Trimming removed 0 bases from V and 1 base from J, with 9 bases in between. CDR3 protein: CASSQDRGWNTEAFF. The DNA for the CDR3 is TGTGCCAGCAGCCAAGATAGGGGATGGAACACTGAAGCTTTCTTT.

The chain employs TRBV14 and TRBJ2-1; either TRBD1 or TRBD2 may supply D (5 bases each). The CDR3 totals 15 residues. The V gene's germline CDR1 is SGHDN and CDR2 FVKESK. Trimming shortened V by 0 bases and J by 6 bases, and 12 bases separated the two germline ends. CDR3 sequence reads: CASSQEWGSGNEQFF. The CDR3 DNA reads as TGTGCCAGCAGCCAAGAGTGGGGGAGCGGCAATGAGCAGTTCTTC.

V gene TRBV19 combines with J gene TRBJ1-5; maybe TRBD1 (6 bases). Trimming pared 7 bases from V and 0 bases from J, leaving 10 bases between. CDR1 is LNHDA and CDR2 is SQIVND in the germline V gene (reference sequence). The CDR3 has 14 amino acids. The CDR3 DNA follows: TGTGCCAGTACAAAGGGGGATAGCAATCAGCCCCAGCATTTT. Amino acids: CASTKGDSNQPQHF.

The CDR3 protein is CASSPGQGNSPLHF. The CDR3 coding sequence is TGCGCCAGCAGTCCGGGACAGGGTAATTCACCCCTCCACTTT. This chain links TRBV5-1 with TRBJ1-6, with 9 bases aligning to TRBD1. Per the germline V gene, CDR1 is SGHRS and CDR2 is YFSETQ. The J segment lost 6 bases and the V segment lost 5 bases, leaving 3 bases of the junction unmatched. The CDR3 runs to 14 residues.

The V call is TRBV9, the J call TRBJ2-6, with TRBD2 matching 13 bases. The ends lost 4 bases at V and 2 bases at J; junction bases unmatched: 12. The CDR3 is made up of 20 amino acids. Per germline, CDR1 SGDLS and CDR2 YYNGEE. The CDR3: CASSPRMLLAGGPGANVLTF. The CDR3 DNA is TGTGCCAGCAGCCCCCGCATGTTACTAGCGGGAGGGCCTGGGGCCAACGTCCTGACTTTC.

The V gene is TRBV7-8, the J gene TRBJ2-3; perhaps TRBD2 as D (5 bases). Trimming shortened V by 5 bases and J by 0 bases, and 15 bases separated the two germline ends. This CDR3 has 16 residues. CDR1 SGHVS and CDR2 FQNEAQ come from the germline V gene. The CDR3 DNA is TGTGCCAGCAGCCCCATGGAGCGGTCTAGCACAGATACGCAGTATTTT. This gives the protein CASSPMERSSTDTQYF.

V usage is TRBV7-2 and J usage is TRBJ1-3, with unresolved D. The CDR3 contains 13 residues. With 5 bases removed from V and 0 bases from J, the gap between germline ends came to 5 bases. Germline loops: CDR1 SGHTA, CDR2 FQGNSA. The CDR3 is CASSPSSGNTIYF. The CDR3 DNA reads as TGTGCCAGCAGCCCCTCCTCTGGAAACACCATATATTTT.

The CDR3 region has the DNA TGTGCCAGCAGCAAAGACCAGGGGAGATCTGGAAACACCATATATTTT. This sequence encodes CASSKDQGRSGNTIYF. The chain recombines TRBV21-1 with TRBJ1-3; the table's D gene call, TRBD1, was not cross checked with the DNA. TRBV21-1 is a documented pseudogene. This CDR3 is 16 amino acids long.

Only a few counts were recorded for this clone. The chain has TRBV6-5 and TRBJ1-5; D may be TRBD1 (6 bases). V lost 5 bases and J 7 bases, leaving 12 bases between the germline ends. The CDR3 extends over 13 amino acids. Germline CDR1 and CDR2: MNHEY and SVGAGI. The CDR3 is CASSQGWGQPQHF. The DNA for the CDR3 is TGTGCCAGCAGTCAGGGGTGGGGGCAGCCCCAGCATTTT.

The table lists this clone with a count of one. The chain combines TRBV6-6 with TRBJ2-3; 7 nucleotides agree with TRBD2. Germline V gene data show CDR1 as MNHNY and CDR2 as SVGAGI (reference sequence). The junction had 10 bases not matched to a gene; V was cut back by 5 bases and J by 2 bases. This CDR3 contains 16 residues. DNA for the CDR3: TGTGCCAGCAGTCCTAGCGGCCCCCCTGCCACAGATACGCAGTATTTT. Translating gives CASSPSGPPATDTQYF.

The rearrangement links TRBV28 to TRBJ1-5; D may be TRBD1 (5 bases). The CDR3 totals 15 residues. The germline V gene encodes CDR1 MDHEN and CDR2 SYDVKM. The V gene lost 2 bases and the J gene lost 1 base, with 9 bases spanning the gap. The CDR3 loop reads CASSLGGRSNQPQHF. The CDR3 DNA is TGTGCCAGCAGTTTAGGGGGTCGGAGCAATCAGCCCCAGCATTTT.

This clone was seen only a few times. The chain is built from TRBV7-2 and TRBJ2-5; D remains ambiguous. Germline assignment: CDR1 SGHTA and CDR2 FQGNSA. The CDR3 loop spans 11 amino acids. V was trimmed by 4 bases and J by 2 bases, leaving 2 bases between them. CDR3 coding DNA: TGTGCCAGCAGCTCACAAGAGACCCAGTACTTC. Translation gives CASSSQETQYF.

The chain uses TRBV5-1 and TRBJ1-4, with D possibly TRBD1 on 5 matching bases. The length of the CDR3 is 15 residues. Germline values: CDR1 SGHRS, CDR2 YFSETQ. V gave up 1 base and J gave up 0 bases, with 7 bases separating them. The CDR3 loop is CASSLSGATNEKLFF. The DNA for the CDR3 is TGCGCCAGCAGCTTGTCGGGGGCAACTAATGAAAAACTGTTTTTT.

The DNA of the CDR3 is TGTGCCAGCAGCTTACCCGGAGGCAGGGGATACGAGCAGTACTTC. As protein: CASSLPGGRGYEQYF. V gene TRBV7-2 combines with J gene TRBJ2-7; D possibly corresponds to TRBD1 (6 bases). This CDR3 is 15 amino acids long. V lost 2 bases and J lost 4, with 15 bases in between. Germline CDR1 SGHTA, CDR2 FQGNSA.

The chain employs TRBV7-2 and TRBJ1-2, with D possibly TRBD1 on 6 matching bases. Germline assignment: CDR1 SGHTA and CDR2 FQGNSA. CDR3 length: 13 residues. Trimming removed 6 bases at V and 3 bases at J, with 11 bases between. CDR3 sequence (DNA): TGTGCCAGCAGGAAAAAGGGGGACTATGGCTACACCTTC. Translation gives CASRKKGDYGYTF.